Shown below are 4 T cell receptor beta chains from a single sample sequenced in a study of blood T cell repertoires in COVID-19. This table comes from immunoSEQ multiplex PCR, and its TCRdb copy is limited to in-frame clones, with some not included. The sample records approximately 250,000 clones, around 80% being singletons. The material sequenced was peripheral blood. Every receptor here comes from a woman in her forties who had recovered from COVID-19.

The CDR3 nucleotides are TGTGCCAGCTCACCCCCGGGGGTCACCGGGGAGCTGTTTTTT. Protein product: CASSPPGVTGELFF. The genes are TRBV18 and TRBJ2-2, with a possible D match to TRBD2 (6 bases). CDR1 is KGHSH and CDR2 is LQKENI in the germline V gene. The CDR3 length is 14 residues. Trimming stripped 3 bases from V and 4 bases from J, with 9 bases between.

V usage is TRBV28 and J usage is TRBJ1-2; D remains ambiguous. Germline CDR1 and CDR2: MDHEN and SYDVKM. The CDR3 spans 16 residues. V was cut by 5 bases and J by 7 bases, with 23 bases left in between. The CDR3 DNA is TGTGCCAGCAGTATAATCGACCATTCCCCCGGGGTTGGCTACACCTTC. This encodes CASSIIDHSPGVGYTF.

This clone came up a few times. This chain uses TRBV4-1 with TRBJ1-2; no reliable D call. The germline V and J ends were trimmed by 1 base and 1 base, with 16 bases remaining between them. Per the germline V gene, CDR1 is MGHRA and CDR2 is YSYEKL. The CDR3 length is 17 residues. CDR3 sequence reads: CASSQAEAMRVNYGYTF. The CDR3 bases are TGCGCCAGCAGCCAAGCTGAGGCGATGAGAGTTAACTATGGCTACACCTTC.

The V call is TRBV7-9, the J call TRBJ1-2; weak D call: TRBD1 (5 bases). CDR1 SEHNR and CDR2 FQNEAQ come from the germline V gene (reference sequence). Trimming removed 5 bases at V and 8 bases at J, with 15 bases between. This CDR3 is built from 13 residues. The CDR3 here is CASSQDSRRGYTF. In DNA form, the CDR3 reads TGTGCCAGCAGCCAAGACAGCCGAAGGGGCTACACCTTC.